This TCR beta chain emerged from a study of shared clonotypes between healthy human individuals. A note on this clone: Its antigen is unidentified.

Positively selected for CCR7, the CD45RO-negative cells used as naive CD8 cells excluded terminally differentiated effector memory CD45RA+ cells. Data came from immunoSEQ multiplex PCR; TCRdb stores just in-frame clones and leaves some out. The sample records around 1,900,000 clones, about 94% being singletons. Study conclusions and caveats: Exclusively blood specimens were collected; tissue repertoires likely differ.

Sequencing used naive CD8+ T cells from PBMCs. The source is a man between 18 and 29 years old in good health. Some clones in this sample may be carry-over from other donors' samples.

The CDR3 DNA sequence: TGTGCCAGCAAGCGCACGAACACCGGGGAGCTGTTTTTT. It codes for CASKRTNTGELFF. V usage is TRBV6-1 and J usage is TRBJ2-2; D gene uncertain. The germline V and J ends were trimmed by 7 bases and 0 bases, with 6 bases remaining between them. Germline CDR1 is MNHNS and CDR2 is SASEGT. The CDR3 extends over 13 amino acids.